The 6 T cell receptor beta chains below all came from one sample that was sequenced in a study of T cell responses to AZD1222 COVID-19 vaccine. TCRdb's copy holds only in-frame clones and misses some; the assay was immunoSEQ multiplex PCR. The sample shows about 85,000 clones, over 80% of them seen only once. Material: peripheral blood, obtained on day 0 of AZD1222 vaccination. Every receptor here comes from an adult in good health.

Only one count was recorded for this clone. The chain uses TRBV29-1 and TRBJ2-1, with 10 bases aligning to TRBD2. CDR3 size: 18 residues. Germline V gives CDR1 SQVTM, CDR2 ANQGSEA. Trimming removed 7 bases from V and 1 base from J; junction bases left unmatched: 16. In DNA form, the CDR3 reads TGCAGCGAGAGGGGCCGGGCTAGCGGGAGTCAATCCTACAATGAGCAGTTCTTC. Encoded protein: CSERGRASGSQSYNEQFF.

This chain links TRBV14 with TRBJ2-1; 11 bases map to TRBD2. In germline, CDR1 is SGHDN, CDR2 FVKESK. CDR3 length: 17 residues. J was trimmed by 9 bases and V by 4 bases; bases with no gene match: 14. CDR3 amino acids: CASSPSVLAGGLGEQFF. In DNA form, the CDR3 reads TGTGCCAGCAGCCCTTCCGTATTAGCGGGAGGGTTGGGTGAGCAGTTCTTC.

This sequence joins TRBV5-6 and TRBJ1-2, with D unclear. Trimming stripped 4 bases from V and 4 bases from J, with 8 bases between. CDR3 length equals 12 residues. CDR1 is SGHDT, CDR2 YYEEEE, per germline. CDR3 nucleotides: TGTGCCAGCAGCCCCAGATCCTATGGCTACACCTTC. This sequence encodes CASSPRSYGYTF.

This clone has only one observation. One end of the junction varies from germline; a read error may be responsible. The rearrangement joins TRBV7-7 to TRBJ1-4; 11 positions match TRBD1. The length of the CDR3 is 15 residues. Germline CDR1 reads SSHAT; CDR2 reads FNYEAQ (reference sequence). CDR3 sequence (DNA): TGTGCTAGCAGCTTAGGGACAGGGGGGAATGAAAAACTGTTTTTT. As protein: CASSLGTGGNEKLFF. Supplemented by reference TRBV7-7 and TRBJ1-4, the full variable domain reads GAGVSQSPRYKVTKRGQDVTLRCDPISSHATLYWYQQALGQGPEFLTYFNYEAQPDKSGLPSDRFSAERPEGSISTLTIQRTEQRDSAMYRCASSLGTGGNEKLFFGSGTQLSVL.

This chain uses TRBV10-3 with TRBJ1-1; D uncertain. Germline V gene data show CDR1 as ENHRY and CDR2 as SYGVKD. The CDR3 loop spans 11 amino acids. The V end was cut by 4 bases, the J end by 4 bases, with 4 bases between. CDR3 DNA sequence: TGTGCCATCAGTGGCGGCACTGAAGCTTTCTTT. Translated, it gives CAISGGTEAFF.

The chain recombines TRBV5-1 with TRBJ1-1; no firm D call. Trimming removed 6 bases at V and 5 bases at J, with 20 bases between. The CDR3 contains 15 residues. CDR1 is SGHRS and CDR2 is YFSETQ in the germline V gene. The CDR3, as DNA: TGCGCCAGCAACTCTCACTTTAGAAGCGGGACTGAAGCTTTCTTT. Residues: CASNSHFRSGTEAFF.